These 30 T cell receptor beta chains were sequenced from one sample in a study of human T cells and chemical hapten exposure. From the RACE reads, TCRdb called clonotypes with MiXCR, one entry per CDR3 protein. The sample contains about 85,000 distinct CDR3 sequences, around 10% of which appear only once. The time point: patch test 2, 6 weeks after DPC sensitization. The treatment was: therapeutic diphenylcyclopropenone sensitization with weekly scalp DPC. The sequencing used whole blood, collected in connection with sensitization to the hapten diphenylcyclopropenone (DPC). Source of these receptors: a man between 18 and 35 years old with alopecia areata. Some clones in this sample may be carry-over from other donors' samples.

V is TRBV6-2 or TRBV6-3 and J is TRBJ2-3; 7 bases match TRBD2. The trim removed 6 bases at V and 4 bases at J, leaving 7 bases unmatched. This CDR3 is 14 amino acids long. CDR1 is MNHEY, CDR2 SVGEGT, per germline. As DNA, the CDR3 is TGTGCCAGCAGGACTATGGGGGGGGCAGATACGCAGTATTTT. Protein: CASRTMGGADTQYF.

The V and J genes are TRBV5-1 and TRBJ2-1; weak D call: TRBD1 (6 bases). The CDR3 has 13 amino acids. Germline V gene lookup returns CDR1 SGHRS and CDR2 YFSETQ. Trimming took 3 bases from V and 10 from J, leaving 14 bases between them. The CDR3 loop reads CASSSLPDSEQFF. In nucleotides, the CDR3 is TGCGCCAGCAGCTCGCTACCGGACAGCGAGCAGTTCTTC.

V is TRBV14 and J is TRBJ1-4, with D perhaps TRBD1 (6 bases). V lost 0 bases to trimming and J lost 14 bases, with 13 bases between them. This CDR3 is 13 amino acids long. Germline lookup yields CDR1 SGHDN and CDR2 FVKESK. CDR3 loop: CASSQDVAQGLFF. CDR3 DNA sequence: TGTGCCAGCAGCCAAGATGTGGCACAGGGTCTGTTTTTT. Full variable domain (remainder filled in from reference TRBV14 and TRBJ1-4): EAGVTQFPSHSVIEKGQTVTLRCDPISGHDNLYWYRRVMGKEIKFLLHFVKESKQDESGMPNNRFLAERTGGTYSTLKVQPAELEDSGVYFCASSQDVAQGLFFGSGTQLSVL.

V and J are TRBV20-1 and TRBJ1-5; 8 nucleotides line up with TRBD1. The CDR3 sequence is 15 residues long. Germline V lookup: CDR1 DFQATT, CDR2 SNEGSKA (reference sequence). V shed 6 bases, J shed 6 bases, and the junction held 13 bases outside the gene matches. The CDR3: CSAINGQGMGQPQHF. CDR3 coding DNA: TGCAGTGCCATCAACGGACAGGGAATGGGTCAGCCCCAGCATTTT.

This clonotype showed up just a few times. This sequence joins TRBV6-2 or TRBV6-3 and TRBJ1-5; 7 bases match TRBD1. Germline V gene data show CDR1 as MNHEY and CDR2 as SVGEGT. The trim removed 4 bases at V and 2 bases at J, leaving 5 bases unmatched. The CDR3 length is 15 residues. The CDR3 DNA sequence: TGTGCCAGCAGTTCGACAGGGTTTGGCAATCAGCCCCAGCATTTT. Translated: CASSSTGFGNQPQHF.

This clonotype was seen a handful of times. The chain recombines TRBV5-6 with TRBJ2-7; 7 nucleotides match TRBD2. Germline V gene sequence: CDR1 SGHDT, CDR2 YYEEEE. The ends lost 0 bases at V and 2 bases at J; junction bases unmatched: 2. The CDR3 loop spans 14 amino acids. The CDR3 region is CASSLAGGTYEQYV. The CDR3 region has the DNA TGTGCCAGCAGCTTGGCCGGGGGGACCTACGAGCAGTACGTC.

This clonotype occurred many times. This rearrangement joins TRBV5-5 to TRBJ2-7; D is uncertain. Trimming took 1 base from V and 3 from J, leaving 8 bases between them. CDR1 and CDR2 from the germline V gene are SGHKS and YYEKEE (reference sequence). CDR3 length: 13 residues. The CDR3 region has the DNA TGTGCCAGCAGCTTGACGCAGATCTACGAGCAGTACGTC. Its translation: CASSLTQIYEQYV.

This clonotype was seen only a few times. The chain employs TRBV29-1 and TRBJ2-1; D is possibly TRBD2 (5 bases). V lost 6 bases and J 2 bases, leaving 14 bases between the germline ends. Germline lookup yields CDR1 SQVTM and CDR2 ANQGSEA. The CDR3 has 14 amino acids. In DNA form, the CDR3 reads TGCAGCGTAGCGCCGGGAAGGGCCTACAATGAGCAGTTCTTC. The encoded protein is CSVAPGRAYNEQFF.

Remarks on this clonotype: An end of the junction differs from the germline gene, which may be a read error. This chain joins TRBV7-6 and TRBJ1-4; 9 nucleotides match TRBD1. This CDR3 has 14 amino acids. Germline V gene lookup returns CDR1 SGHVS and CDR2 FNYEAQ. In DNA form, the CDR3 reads TGTGCCGGCAGCTTACAGGGGGCGGGTGAAAAACTGTTTTTT. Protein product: CAGSLQGAGEKLFF.

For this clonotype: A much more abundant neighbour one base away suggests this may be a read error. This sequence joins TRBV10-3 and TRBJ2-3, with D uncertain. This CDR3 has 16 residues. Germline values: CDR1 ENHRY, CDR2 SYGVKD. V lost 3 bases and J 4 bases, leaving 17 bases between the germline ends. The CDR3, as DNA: TGTGCCATCAGTGACCACCTAGGGCGCAGCGCAGATACGCAGTATTTT. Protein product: CAISDHLGRSADTQYF.

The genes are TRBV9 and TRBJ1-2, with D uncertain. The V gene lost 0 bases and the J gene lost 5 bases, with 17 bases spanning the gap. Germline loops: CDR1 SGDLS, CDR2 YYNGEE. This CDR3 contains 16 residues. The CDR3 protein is CASSVALGPPFYGYTF. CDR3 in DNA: TGTGCCAGCAGCGTAGCCTTGGGCCCCCCCTTTTATGGCTACACCTTC.

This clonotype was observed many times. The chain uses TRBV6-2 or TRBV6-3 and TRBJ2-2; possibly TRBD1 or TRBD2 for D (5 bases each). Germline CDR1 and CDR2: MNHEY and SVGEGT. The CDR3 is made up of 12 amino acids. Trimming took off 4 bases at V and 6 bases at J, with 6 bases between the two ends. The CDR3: CASSWGSGELFF. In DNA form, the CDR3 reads TGTGCCAGCAGTTGGGGGTCCGGGGAGCTGTTTTTT.

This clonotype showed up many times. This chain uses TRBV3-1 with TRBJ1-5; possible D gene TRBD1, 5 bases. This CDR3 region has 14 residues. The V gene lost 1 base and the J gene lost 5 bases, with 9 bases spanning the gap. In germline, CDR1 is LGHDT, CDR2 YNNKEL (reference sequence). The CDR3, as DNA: TGTGCCAGCAGCCAAGTAGTGGGGGATCAGCCCCAGCATTTT. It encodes CASSQVVGDQPQHF.

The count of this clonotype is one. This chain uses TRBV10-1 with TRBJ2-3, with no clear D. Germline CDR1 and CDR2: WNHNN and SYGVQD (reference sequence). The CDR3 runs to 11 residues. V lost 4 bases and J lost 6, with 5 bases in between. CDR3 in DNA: TGCGCCAGCAGTGTGGCCGATACGCAGTATTTT. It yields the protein CASSVADTQYF.

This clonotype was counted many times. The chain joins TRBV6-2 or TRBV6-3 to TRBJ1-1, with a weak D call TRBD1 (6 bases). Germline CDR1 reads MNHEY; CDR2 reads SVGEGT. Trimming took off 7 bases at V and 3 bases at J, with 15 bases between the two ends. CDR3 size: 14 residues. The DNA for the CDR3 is TGTGCCAGCACCAAAACAGGGTACTACACTGAAGCTTTCTTT. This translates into CASTKTGYYTEAFF.

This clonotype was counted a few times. The CDR3 loop is CASSDWLRVQYV. Here the CDR3 DNA reads TGTGCCAGCAGTGATTGGCTACGGGTGCAGTACGTC. This chain links TRBV6-1 with TRBJ2-7; D is unclear. Germline values: CDR1 MNHNS, CDR2 SASEGT. This CDR3 comprises 12 residues. V was clipped by 3 bases and J by 9 bases, with 12 bases between them.

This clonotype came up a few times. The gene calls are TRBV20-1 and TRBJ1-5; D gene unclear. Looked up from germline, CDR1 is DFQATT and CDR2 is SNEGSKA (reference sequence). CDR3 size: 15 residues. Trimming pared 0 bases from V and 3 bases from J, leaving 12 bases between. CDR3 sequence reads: CSARDPWMANQPQHF. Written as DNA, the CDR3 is TGCAGTGCTAGAGATCCGTGGATGGCCAATCAGCCCCAGCATTTT.

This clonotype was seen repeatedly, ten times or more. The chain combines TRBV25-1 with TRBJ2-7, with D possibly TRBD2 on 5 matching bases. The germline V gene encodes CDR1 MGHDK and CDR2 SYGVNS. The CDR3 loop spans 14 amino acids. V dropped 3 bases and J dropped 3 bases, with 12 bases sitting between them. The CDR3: CASSDPSGSYEQYF. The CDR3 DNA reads TGTGCCAGCAGTGACCCATCGGGGAGCTACGAGCAGTACTTC.

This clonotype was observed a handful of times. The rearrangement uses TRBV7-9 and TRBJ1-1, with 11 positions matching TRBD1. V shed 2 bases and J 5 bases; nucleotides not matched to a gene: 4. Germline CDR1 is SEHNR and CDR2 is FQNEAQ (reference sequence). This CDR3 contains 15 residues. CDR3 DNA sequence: TGTGCCAGCAGCTTACGGCGGGACAGGGGGACTGAAGCTTTCTTT. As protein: CASSLRRDRGTEAFF. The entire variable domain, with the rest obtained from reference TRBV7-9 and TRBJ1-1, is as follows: DTGVSQNPRHKITKRGQNVTFRCDPISEHNRLYWYRQTLGQGPEFLTYFQNEAQLEKSRLLSDRFSAERPKGSFSTLEIQRTEQGDSAMYLCASSLRRDRGTEAFFGQGTRLTVV.

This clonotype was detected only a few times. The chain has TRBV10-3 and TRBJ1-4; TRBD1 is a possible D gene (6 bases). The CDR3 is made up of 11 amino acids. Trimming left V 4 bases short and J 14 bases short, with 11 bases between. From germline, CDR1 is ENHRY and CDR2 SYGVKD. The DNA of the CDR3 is TGTGCCATCAGTGCTGGGGGCGGTCTGTTTTTT. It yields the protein CAISAGGGLFF.

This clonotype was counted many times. CDR3: CASRGGSHSPLHF. CDR3 nucleotide sequence: TGTGCCAGCCGCGGGGGGTCCCATTCACCCCTCCACTTT. The chain recombines TRBV6-2 or TRBV6-3 with TRBJ1-6, with D possibly being TRBD1 (5 bases). V lost 8 bases and J 8 bases, leaving 13 bases between the germline ends. Germline CDR1 MNHEY, CDR2 SVGEGT. This CDR3 region has 13 residues.

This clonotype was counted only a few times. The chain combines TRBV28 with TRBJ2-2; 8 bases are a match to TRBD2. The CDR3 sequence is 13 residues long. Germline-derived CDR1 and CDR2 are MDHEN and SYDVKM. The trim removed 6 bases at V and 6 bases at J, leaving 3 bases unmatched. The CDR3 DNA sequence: TGTGCCAGCAGGACGACTAGCGCCGGGGAGCTGTTTTTT. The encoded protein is CASRTTSAGELFF.

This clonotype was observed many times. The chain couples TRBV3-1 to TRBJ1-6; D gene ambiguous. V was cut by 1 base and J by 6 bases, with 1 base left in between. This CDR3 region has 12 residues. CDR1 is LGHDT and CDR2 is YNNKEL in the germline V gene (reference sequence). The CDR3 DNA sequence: TGTGCCAGCAGCCAAGTTAATTCACCCCTCCACTTT. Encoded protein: CASSQVNSPLHF.

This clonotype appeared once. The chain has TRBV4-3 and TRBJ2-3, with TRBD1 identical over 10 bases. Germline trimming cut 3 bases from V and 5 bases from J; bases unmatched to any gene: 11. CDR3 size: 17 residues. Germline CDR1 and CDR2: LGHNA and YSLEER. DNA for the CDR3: TGCGCCAGCAGCCAGGCCCCCGGGACAGGGGCACGAGATACGCAGTATTTT. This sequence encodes CASSQAPGTGARDTQYF.

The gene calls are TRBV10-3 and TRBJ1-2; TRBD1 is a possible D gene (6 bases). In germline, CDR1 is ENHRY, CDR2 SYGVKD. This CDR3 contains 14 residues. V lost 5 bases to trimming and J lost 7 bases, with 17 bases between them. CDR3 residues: CAISNGTPSIGYTF. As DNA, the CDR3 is TGTGCCATCAGTAACGGGACACCCTCTATTGGCTACACCTTC.

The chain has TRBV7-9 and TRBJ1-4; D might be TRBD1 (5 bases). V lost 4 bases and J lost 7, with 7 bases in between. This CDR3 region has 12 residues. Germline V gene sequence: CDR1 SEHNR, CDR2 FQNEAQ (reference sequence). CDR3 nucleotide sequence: TGTGCCAGCAGCTCAGACAGTGAAAAACTGTTTTTT. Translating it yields CASSSDSEKLFF.

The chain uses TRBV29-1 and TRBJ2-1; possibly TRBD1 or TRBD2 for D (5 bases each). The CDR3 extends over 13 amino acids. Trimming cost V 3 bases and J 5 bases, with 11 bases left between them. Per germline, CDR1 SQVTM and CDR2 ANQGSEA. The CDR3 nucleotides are TGCAGCGTTGACCGGGGCATAAACAATGAGCAGTTCTTC. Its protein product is CSVDRGINNEQFF.

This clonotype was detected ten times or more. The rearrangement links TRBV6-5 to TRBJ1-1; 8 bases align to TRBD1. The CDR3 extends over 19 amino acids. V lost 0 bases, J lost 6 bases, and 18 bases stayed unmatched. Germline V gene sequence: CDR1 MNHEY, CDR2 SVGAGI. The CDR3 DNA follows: TGTGCCAGCAGTTACTCAGTCCGGGACAGGTACTCTTCTTTCCCTGAAGCTTTCTTT. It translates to CASSYSVRDRYSSFPEAFF.

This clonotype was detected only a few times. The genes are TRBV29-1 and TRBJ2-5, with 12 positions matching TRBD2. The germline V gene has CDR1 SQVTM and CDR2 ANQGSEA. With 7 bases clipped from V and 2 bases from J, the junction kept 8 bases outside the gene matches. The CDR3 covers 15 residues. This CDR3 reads CSAKKGLAGQETQYF. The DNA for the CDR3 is TGCAGCGCCAAAAAAGGACTAGCGGGGCAAGAGACCCAGTACTTC.

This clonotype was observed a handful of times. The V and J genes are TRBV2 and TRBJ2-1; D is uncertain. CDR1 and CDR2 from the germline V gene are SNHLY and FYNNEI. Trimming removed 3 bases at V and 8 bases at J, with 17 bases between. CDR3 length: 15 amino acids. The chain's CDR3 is CASSDKGSMWDEQFF. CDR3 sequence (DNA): TGTGCCAGCAGTGATAAAGGTAGCATGTGGGATGAGCAGTTCTTC.